The clone carrying this T cell receptor beta chain was detected only a few times. The antigen is unknown. This specimen comes from a study of cytomegalovirus exposure and HLA in healthy donors. Study context: In a previous analysis, 110 million or so unique TCR beta sequences were found from some 180 million T cells.

The ends lost 4 bases at V and 8 bases at J; junction bases unmatched: 8. Germline V gene lookup returns CDR1 LNHNV and CDR2 YYDKDF (reference sequence). The CDR3 spans 15 residues. Study-wide results and caveats: In a later analysis, TCR beta V- and J-gene trimming showed a link to a missense DCLRE1C variant. The authors later found most CMV-associated TCR beta chains appeared HLA-restricted.

PCR involved 60 Vbeta and 13 Jbeta primers. Data came from immunoSEQ multiplex PCR; TCRdb stores just in-frame clones and leaves some out. This table holds 150,000 to 200,000 clones, around 85% found once. The chain recombines TRBV15 with TRBJ2-1, with 10 bases aligning to TRBD2. Sequenced material: PBMCs. The sequence was obtained from a man aged 18 to 29 in good health and CMV-seronegative. This chain's CDR3 is CATSTSGSVGDEQFF. In DNA form, the CDR3 reads TGTGCCACCAGCACTAGCGGGAGCGTTGGGGATGAGCAGTTCTTC.